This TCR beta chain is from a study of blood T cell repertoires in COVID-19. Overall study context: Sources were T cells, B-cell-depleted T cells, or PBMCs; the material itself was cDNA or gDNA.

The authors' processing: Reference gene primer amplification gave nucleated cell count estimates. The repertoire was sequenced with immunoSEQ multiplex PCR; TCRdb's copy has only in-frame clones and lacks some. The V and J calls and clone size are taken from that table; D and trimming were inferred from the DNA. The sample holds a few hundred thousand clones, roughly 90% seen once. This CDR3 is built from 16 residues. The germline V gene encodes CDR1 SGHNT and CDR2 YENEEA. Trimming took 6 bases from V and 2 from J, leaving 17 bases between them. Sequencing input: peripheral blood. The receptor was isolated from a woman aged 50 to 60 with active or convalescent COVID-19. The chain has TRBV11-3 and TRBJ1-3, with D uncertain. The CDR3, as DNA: TGTGCCAGCAGTCCCGGAGGCCCCGTCGCTGGAAACACCATATATTTT. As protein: CASSPGGPVAGNTIYF.